These 15 T cell receptor beta chains originate from one sample sequenced in a study of beta chain features in type 1 diabetes. Study-wide findings and caveats: For Type 1 diabetes patients, all four CD4+ subsets carried TCRB CDR3s that were moderately but significantly shorter.

Expressed TCRB transcripts got sequenced, as all isolated RNA was reverse transcribed. TCRdb's table, derived via immunoSEQ multiplex PCR, lists solely in-frame clones and lacks some. The data contain 680,000 or so clones, 13% of them singletons. Their antigens are not known. Specimen: naive CD4+ T cells from blood. These receptor sequences come from a man between 18 and 35 years old with type 1 diabetes.

The V and J genes are TRBV18 and TRBJ1-1, with unresolved D. Per the germline V gene, CDR1 is KGHSH and CDR2 is LQKENI. V was trimmed by 8 bases and J by 0 bases, leaving 7 bases between them. This CDR3 spans 12 amino acids. The CDR3 DNA is TGTGCCAGCCGAACCATGAACACTGAAGCTTTCTTT. This translates into CASRTMNTEAFF.

This clone was detected a few times. V gene TRBV13 combines with J gene TRBJ2-1, with 11 positions matching TRBD2. The V gene end was trimmed by 5 bases and the J gene end by 0 bases; junction bases not matched to a gene: 9. The CDR3 is made up of 18 amino acids. Germline CDR1 is PRHDT and CDR2 is FYEKMQ (reference sequence). The CDR3 reads CASSEKTSGVLSYNEQFF. The DNA for the CDR3 is TGTGCCAGCAGCGAAAAGACTAGCGGGGTTCTCTCCTACAATGAGCAGTTCTTC.

This clone was detected only a few times. This chain links TRBV7-9 with TRBJ1-2; tentative D call: TRBD1 (6 bases). V lost 0 bases to trimming and J lost 8 bases, with 13 bases between them. Germline V gene data show CDR1 as SEHNR and CDR2 as FQNEAQ (reference sequence). The CDR3 totals 14 residues. This CDR3 is CASSLARTAGGYTF. CDR3 sequence (DNA): TGTGCCAGCAGCTTAGCTAGGACAGCAGGAGGCTACACCTTC.

This clone occurred a few times. The rearrangement links TRBV25-1 to TRBJ1-4, with TRBD1 as a possible D gene (6 bases). Trimming took off 3 bases at V and 0 bases at J, with 8 bases between the two ends. There are 15 residues in the CDR3. CDR1 MGHDK and CDR2 SYGVNS come from the germline V gene. The CDR3 nucleotides are TGTGCCAGCAGTGACGCAGGGGCAACTAATGAAAAACTGTTTTTT. Its translation is CASSDAGATNEKLFF.

This chain's CDR3 is CASSPTGFDGYTF. CDR3 nucleotides: TGTGCCAGCAGTCCGACAGGGTTCGATGGCTACACCTTC. The chain recombines TRBV2 with TRBJ1-2, with TRBD1 matching 7 bases. Trimming took 5 bases from V and 6 from J; bases not matched to a gene: 6. CDR1 and CDR2 from the germline V gene are SNHLY and FYNNEI. The CDR3 loop spans 13 amino acids.

This chain joins TRBV30 and TRBJ1-4, with 9 bases identical to TRBD1. From germline, CDR1 is GTSNPN and CDR2 SVGIG (reference sequence). The junction had 4 bases not matched to a gene; V was cut back by 0 bases and J by 8 bases. This CDR3 is 14 amino acids long. CDR3 residues: CAWSVGQGPEKLFF. DNA for the CDR3: TGTGCCTGGAGTGTGGGACAGGGCCCCGAAAAACTGTTTTTT. The entire variable domain, with the rest obtained from reference TRBV30 and TRBJ1-4, is as follows: SQTIHQWPATLVQPVGSPLSLECTVEGTSNPNLYWYRQAAGRGLQLLFYSVGIGQISSEVPQNLSASRPQDRQFILSSKKLLLSDSGFYLCAWSVGQGPEKLFFGSGTQLSVL.

V usage is TRBV29-1 and J usage is TRBJ1-1; 7 positions match TRBD1. In germline, CDR1 is SQVTM, CDR2 ANQGSEA. The CDR3 covers 14 residues. CDR3 protein: CSSMPQGLNTEAFF. DNA of the CDR3: TGCAGTTCTATGCCACAGGGGCTGAACACTGAAGCTTTCTTT.

As regards this clone: Distinct nucleotide sequences in the sample also encode this CDR3. The CDR3 DNA sequence: TGTGCCAGCAGCGCTAGCACAGATACGCAGTATTTT. Protein sequence: CASSASTDTQYF. This chain connects TRBV2 to TRBJ2-3, with unresolved D. V lost 6 bases, J lost 0 bases, and 4 bases lay in between. The CDR3 runs to 12 residues. CDR1 and CDR2 (germline): SNHLY, FYNNEI.

The rearrangement uses TRBV9 and TRBJ2-6, with 7 bases matching TRBD1. CDR1 is SGDLS and CDR2 is YYNGEE in the germline V gene. This CDR3 has 18 amino acids. V trimming: 1 base; J trimming: 0 bases; junction bases outside the gene matches: 7. CDR3 nucleotides: TGTGCCAGCAGCGTAACCGGGACAGCCCGCTCTGGGGCCAACGTCCTGACTTTC. Translating it yields CASSVTGTARSGANVLTF.

The rearrangement links TRBV5-8 to TRBJ2-5; TRBD1 is a possible D gene (6 bases). Trimming removed 4 bases at V and 1 base at J, with 17 bases between. The CDR3 is made up of 16 amino acids. Germline assignment: CDR1 SGHTS and CDR2 YDEGEE. CDR3 loop: CASSPLSQGVQETQYF. CDR3 in DNA: TGTGCCAGCAGCCCTTTATCACAGGGCGTCCAAGAGACCCAGTACTTC.

This clone was seen a few times. J is TRBJ2-3 and V is TRBV29-1, with D uncertain. This CDR3 comprises 13 residues. Per germline, CDR1 SQVTM and CDR2 ANQGSEA. In DNA, the CDR3 is TGCCCCTGGGCTTCCGGGTTTACAGATACGCAGTATTTT. This translates into CPWASGFTDTQYF.

The chain is built from TRBV5-4 and TRBJ2-5, with D possibly TRBD2 on 6 matching bases. CDR3 length equals 13 residues. Germline V CDR1 and CDR2: SGHNT, YYREEE (reference sequence). The CDR3, as DNA: TGTGCAGCAGCTGGGGAGGTCCAAGAGACCCAGTACTTC. It is translated as CAAAGEVQETQYF.

V is TRBV7-2 and J is TRBJ2-5; the D is unclear. TRBJ2-7 matches the DNA end more closely, so the J call is doubtful. Germline assignment: CDR1 SGHTA and CDR2 FQGNSA. This CDR3 has 13 residues. As DNA, the CDR3 is TGTGCCAGCAGCGCTACAGTCTCCTACGAGCAGTACTTC. Translating it yields CASSATVSYEQYF.

A few counts support this clone. V and J are TRBV5-1 and TRBJ2-7; TRBD2 matches 8 bases. This CDR3 is 16 amino acids long. Germline lookup yields CDR1 SGHRS and CDR2 YFSETQ. With 0 bases clipped from V and 2 bases from J, the junction kept 7 bases outside the gene matches. CDR3 residues: CASSLVPSGGTYEQYF. CDR3 bases: TGCGCCAGCAGCTTGGTGCCCAGCGGGGGAACCTACGAGCAGTACTTC. Drawing the rest from reference TRBV5-1 and TRBJ2-7, the complete variable domain is KAGVTQTPRYLIKTRGQQVTLSCSPISGHRSVSWYQQTPGQGLQFLFEYFSETQRNKGNFPGRFSGRQFSNSRSEMNVSTLELGDSALYLCASSLVPSGGTYEQYFGPGTRLTVT.

V and J are TRBV6-1 and TRBJ1-2; TRBD1 aligns across 7 bases. The trim removed 2 bases at V and 5 bases at J, leaving 2 bases unmatched. CDR3 size: 13 residues. CDR1 MNHNS and CDR2 SASEGT come from the germline V gene. CDR3 region: CASSEQQGYGYTF. The CDR3 nucleotides are TGTGCCAGCAGTGAACAACAGGGGTATGGCTACACCTTC.